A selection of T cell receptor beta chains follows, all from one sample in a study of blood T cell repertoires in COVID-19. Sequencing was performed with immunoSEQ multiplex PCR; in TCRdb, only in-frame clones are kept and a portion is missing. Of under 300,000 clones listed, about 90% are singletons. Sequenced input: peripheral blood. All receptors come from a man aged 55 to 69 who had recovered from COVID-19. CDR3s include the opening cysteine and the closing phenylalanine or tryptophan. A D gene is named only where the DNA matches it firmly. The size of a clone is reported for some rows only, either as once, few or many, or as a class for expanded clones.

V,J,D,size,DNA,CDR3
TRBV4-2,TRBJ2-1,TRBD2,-,TGTGCCAGCAGCCAAGAACTAGCGGGGGGGCACAATGAGCAGTTCTTC,CASSQELAGGHNEQFF
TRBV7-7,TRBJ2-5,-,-,TGTGCCAGCAGCCCAAAGACCGGCGGCAGGGGCTTACAAGAGACCCAGTACTTC,CASSPKTGGRGLQETQYF
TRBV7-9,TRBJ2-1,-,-,TGTGCCAGCAGCTTGAAAGCCGGGACAGAGCAGTTCTTC,CASSLKAGTEQFF
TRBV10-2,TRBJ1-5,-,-,TGCGCCAGCAGCACAGGTTACAGCAATCAGCCCCAGCATTTT,CASSTGYSNQPQHF
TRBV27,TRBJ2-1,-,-,TGTGCCAGCAGTTTAGTCGGGAATGAGCAGTTCTTC,CASSLVGNEQFF
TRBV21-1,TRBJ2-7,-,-,TGTGCCAGCAGCAAAGAGCCCCGAGACGGGGAGGGCCCTTTC,CASSKEPRDGEGPF
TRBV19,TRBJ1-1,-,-,TGTGCCAGTAGTATAGGCGGGGGAGTGTGGAACACTGAAGCTTTCTTT,CASSIGGGVWNTEAFF
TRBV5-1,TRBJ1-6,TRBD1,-,TGCGCCAGCAGCACCGGACAGGGGAATTCACCCCTCCACTTT,CASSTGQGNSPLHF
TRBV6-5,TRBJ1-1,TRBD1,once,TGTGCCAGCAGTAGGGGACAGGGCGCTGAAGCTTTCTTT,CASSRGQGAEAFF
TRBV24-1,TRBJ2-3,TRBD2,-,TGTGCCACCCACGGGGGGGCTACAGATACGCAGTATTTT,CATHGGATDTQYF
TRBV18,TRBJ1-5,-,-,TGTGCCAGCTCACCGGTCCGGGACATTCAGCCCCAGCATTTT,CASSPVRDIQPQHF